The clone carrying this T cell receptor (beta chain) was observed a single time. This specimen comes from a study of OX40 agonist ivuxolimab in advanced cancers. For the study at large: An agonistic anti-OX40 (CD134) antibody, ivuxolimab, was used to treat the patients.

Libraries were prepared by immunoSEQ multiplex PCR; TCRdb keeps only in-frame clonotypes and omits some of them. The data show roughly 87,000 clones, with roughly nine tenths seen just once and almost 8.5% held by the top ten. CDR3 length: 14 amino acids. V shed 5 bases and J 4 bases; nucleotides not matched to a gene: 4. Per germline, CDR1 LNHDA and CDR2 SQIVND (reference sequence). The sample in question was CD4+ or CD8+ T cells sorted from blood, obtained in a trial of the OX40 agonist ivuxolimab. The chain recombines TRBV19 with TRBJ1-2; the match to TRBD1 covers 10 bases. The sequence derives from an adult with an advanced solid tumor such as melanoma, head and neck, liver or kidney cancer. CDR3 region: CASSPTGGLYGYTF. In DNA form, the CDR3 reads TGTGCCAGTAGTCCGACAGGGGGCCTCTATGGCTACACCTTC. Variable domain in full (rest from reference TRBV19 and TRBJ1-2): DGGITQSPKYLFRKEGQNVTLSCEQNLNHDAMYWYRQDPGQGLRLIYYSQIVNDFQKGDIAEGYSVSREKKESFPLTVTSAQKNPTAFYLCASSPTGGLYGYTFGSGTRLTVV.